This T cell receptor (beta chain) was identified in a study of prognosis after radiotherapy for stage I lung cancer. Study overall: Delivery of radiotherapy was by SBRT in 3 to 5 fractions at a biologically effective dose of at least 100 Gy.

Whole-study findings and limits: Compared with a median of 10,088 beforehand, unique TCR clone counts dropped to over 6,000 after stereotactic body radiation therapy.

Other malignancies, prior chemotherapy and prior radiotherapy were absent in all patients, each of whom was node-negative on CT and PET/CT. This CDR3 comprises 13 residues. CDR1 is MNHEY and CDR2 is SVGEGT in the germline V gene. Template was genomic DNA; TCR beta CDR3 amplified in two multiplex PCR rounds. Each TRBV and TRBJ gene had its own primer in the first PCR round. TCRdb re-derived calls from the multiplex PCR reads in MiXCR, one entry per CDR3 protein. The sample records roughly 30,000 distinct CDR3 sequences, under 60% being singletons. This clonotype occurred a few times. What it binds is not known. A much more abundant neighbour one base away suggests this may be a read error.

The V and J genes are TRBV6-2 or TRBV6-3 and TRBJ2-1; D is perhaps TRBD1 (7 bases). The receptor was isolated from a donor of 50 years or more with non-small cell lung cancer. The sample in question was PBMCs, obtained before or after stereotactic body radiation therapy (not recorded which). CDR3 bases: TGTGCCACCAGTCAGGGGGGTTACAATGAGCAGTTCTTC. As protein: CATSQGGYNEQFF.